This T cell receptor beta chain was retrieved from a study of identical twins. TCRdb processed the 5' RACE reads anew with MiXCR; each CDR3 protein has one entry. The table lists around 500,000 distinct CDR3 sequences, approximately 14% of them singletons. CDR1 MNHEY and CDR2 SMNVEV come from the germline V gene (reference sequence). The CDR3 has 15 residues. Trimming took 0 bases from V and 7 from J, leaving 13 bases between them. This same sample was also part of a study on yellow fever vaccine responses in identical twins.

Sequencing was performed on CD4+ T cells sorted from blood. The sequence derives from a woman under 30 in good health. V and J are TRBV27 and TRBJ2-1; TRBD1 might be the D (6 bases). CDR3 nucleotides: TGTGCCAGCAGTTTATCCGGGACACCCCGGAATGAGCAGTTCTTC. Protein product: CASSLSGTPRNEQFF.